The clone carrying this T cell receptor beta chain was found a few times. The data were obtained in a study of radiation and T cells in renal cell carcinoma. Study background: Nephrectomy followed 15 Gy stereotactic body radiation by 4 weeks.

Profiled with immunoSEQ multiplex PCR; TCRdb holds only in-frame clones, not every one. Seen here are 87,000 or so clones, about 88% observed once, and the top ten hold approximately 8%. Per the germline V gene, CDR1 is MNHNY and CDR2 is SVGAGI (reference sequence). CDR3 length: 11 residues. Between the trimmed V and J ends, which lost 7 bases and 4 bases, there was a span of 7 bases. Stated time point: baseline pretreatment blood. Indicated treatment: 15 Gy SBRT to primary tumor, nephrectomy 4 weeks later. Blood was sampled at baseline, 2 weeks and 4 weeks after SBRT. The tumor was a clear cell renal cell carcinoma.

This clonotype originated in a man between 50 and 59 years old with renal cell carcinoma. This material consisted of blood, taken from a patient whose treatment included radiotherapy and nephrectomy. V is TRBV6-6 and J is TRBJ1-1; D not resolved. CDR3 loop: CASTKGTEAFF. DNA of the CDR3: TGTGCCAGCACCAAGGGCACTGAAGCTTTCTTT.